This T cell receptor beta chain appears in the sequencing data of a study of T cells in Graves' hyperthyroidism and ophthalmopathy. Overall study results and limits: A 13 V-J signature model discriminated ophthalmopathy versus stable hyperthyroidism. Within blood appeared most thyroid clonotypes that had expanded above 0.001.

This clonotype was counted at least ten times. Its antigen is not identified. Using RNA transcripts as the source, TCR beta CDR3 regions were amplified. With the HTBI primer set, the TCR CDR3 went through a first round of RT-PCR. TCRdb redid the calling of the multiplex PCR reads with MiXCR, one entry per CDR3 protein. Of fewer than 600,000 distinct CDR3 sequences in the sample, 13% to 15% were seen once. The CDR3 totals 15 residues. CDR1 is MNHEY, CDR2 SMNVEV, per germline (reference sequence). V shed 5 bases and J shed 4 bases, with 15 bases lying between them. Graves' hyperthyroidism showing no ophthalmopathy progression within 18 months was considered stable. With a duration under 2 months, the hyperthyroidism was newly diagnosed in patients aged 18 to 65.

The sequencing input was blood. This sequence originates from a woman under 30 with Graves' hyperthyroidism. The chain couples TRBV27 to TRBJ1-5, with D possibly TRBD1 on 6 matching bases. The DNA of the CDR3 is TGTGCCAGCAGTAGGGCAACAGGGCTGAATCAGCCCCAGCATTTT. Amino acid sequence: CASSRATGLNQPQHF.